This T cell receptor beta chain originates from a study of CD4 T cells in relation to SARS-CoV-2 and coronaviruses. The overall study: After roughly 11 days of antigen culture, PBMC TCR beta CDR3s were sequenced. Negative control cultures got HIV-1 Nef peptides or no peptide.

TCRdb's copy holds only in-frame clones and misses some; the assay was immunoSEQ multiplex PCR. The repertoire holds over 25,000 clones, with around 75% as singletons. Before the COVID-19 pandemic, during about 2010-2018, CD4+ T cells were taken from unexposed donors. The cells were cultured for about 10 days before CD4+ T cells were isolated. Unexposed-donor CD4+ T cells were probed with SARS-CoV-2 S/N and four cold-coronavirus spikes, cells permitting. V lost 4 bases and J lost 10; bases outside the gene matches: 7. The germline gives CDR1 LNHDA, CDR2 SQIVND (reference sequence). The CDR3 spans 14 residues. Note on this clone: Its antigen is still unknown.

This receptor was obtained from a human donor in good health. This chain uses TRBV19 with TRBJ1-6; 7 bases map to TRBD1. The sequencing input was CD4+ T cells from PBMCs, cultured in vitro. CDR3 DNA: TGTGCCAGTAGTAGGGAACAGGGGAGATCACCCCTCCACTTT. As protein: CASSREQGRSPLHF.